One sample yielded the 17 T cell receptor beta chains listed below, sequenced in a study of T cell clones after liver transplantation. Repertoires were generated with immunoSEQ multiplex PCR, while TCRdb's copy carries only in-frame clones and drops some. The sample contains about 72,000 clones, about 88% of which appear only once. The sequencing used CD4+ T cells from blood, collected before liver transplant. These TCRs come from a human donor who received a liver transplant.

The chain carries TRBV11-3 and TRBJ2-1; D remains unclear. Germline CDR1 SGHNT, CDR2 YENEEA. This CDR3 is built from 15 residues. V lost 4 bases and J 0 bases, leaving 10 bases between the germline ends. For the CDR3, the DNA is TGTGCCAGCAGCTACCGATGGGCCTCCTACAATGAGCAGTTCTTC. Translated: CASSYRWASYNEQFF.

The V and J genes are TRBV27 and TRBJ2-2; 9 nucleotides match TRBD2. Trimming at V came to 7 bases and at J to 6 bases, leaving 6 bases not matched to a gene. Per the germline V gene, CDR1 is MNHEY and CDR2 is SMNVEV (reference sequence). This CDR3 has 14 amino acids. The CDR3 DNA follows: TGTGCCAGCAAAATGGGACTAGCTTCCGGGGAGCTGTTTTTT. Encoded protein: CASKMGLASGELFF.

The genes are TRBV9 and TRBJ1-2; D gene unclear. CDR3 length: 15 amino acids. Per the germline V gene, CDR1 is SGDLS and CDR2 is YYNGEE. The V gene lost 0 bases and the J gene lost 0 bases, with 9 bases spanning the gap. For the CDR3, the DNA is TGTGCCAGCAGCGTAGGCCTTAGCCCTAACTATGGCTACACCTTC. Its translation: CASSVGLSPNYGYTF.

This chain links TRBV10-2 with TRBJ2-7; D not resolved. Germline V gene lookup returns CDR1 WSHSY and CDR2 SAAADI. CDR3 length: 11 residues. Trimming shortened V by 4 bases and J by 2 bases, and 3 bases separated the two germline ends. CDR3 sequence (DNA): TGCGCCAGCAGTGTGACCTACGAGCAGTACTTC. Translating gives CASSVTYEQYF.

V and J are TRBV27 and TRBJ1-5; possibly TRBD1 for D (6 bases). Germline V gives CDR1 MNHEY, CDR2 SMNVEV (reference sequence). V lost 2 bases and J 3 bases, leaving 14 bases between the germline ends. This CDR3 is built from 16 residues. CDR3 amino acids: CASSLVARGPNQPQHF. CDR3 DNA sequence: TGTGCCAGCAGTTTAGTCGCCAGGGGCCCCAATCAGCCCCAGCATTTT.

The chain links TRBV6-1 to TRBJ2-1; possibly TRBD1 or TRBD2 for D (5 bases each). Germline assignment: CDR1 MNHNS and CDR2 SASEGT. CDR3 length: 14 residues. V lost 8 bases and J lost 0, with 11 bases in between. CDR3 bases: TGTGCCAGCGATGAGAGGGGCTCCTACAATGAGCAGTTCTTC. This gives the protein CASDERGSYNEQFF.

This clone has only one observation. V and J are TRBV2 and TRBJ1-3; TRBD1 might be the D (6 bases). Germline V lookup: CDR1 SNHLY, CDR2 FYNNEI. This CDR3 has 16 residues. V gave up 3 bases and J gave up 0 bases, with 12 bases separating them. CDR3 protein: CASSDEDSLSGNTIYF. Here the CDR3 DNA reads TGTGCCAGCAGTGATGAGGACAGCCTCTCTGGAAACACCATATATTTT.

To note about this clone: Relative to the germline gene, one junction end is altered; a read error may explain this. The chain couples TRBV7-2 to TRBJ2-1; the D gene is possibly TRBD2 (5 bases). The CDR3 is 15 residues long. Germline CDR1 and CDR2: SGHTA and FQGNSA. The CDR3: CASSLASAAYNEQFF. The CDR3 DNA sequence: TGTGCCAGCAGCTTAGCTAGCGCCGCCTATAATGAGCAGTTCTTC.

The table lists this clone with a few counts. The chain employs TRBV7-3 and TRBJ2-2; TRBD2 aligns across 9 bases. Germline V gene data show CDR1 as SGHTA and CDR2 as FQGTGA. V gave up 3 bases and J gave up 5 bases; unmatched junction bases: 4. There are 15 residues in the CDR3. CDR3 amino acids: CASSFSSGMTGELFF. The CDR3 DNA reads TGTGCCAGCAGCTTCTCTAGCGGGATGACCGGGGAGCTGTTTTTT.

This clone was found a few times. The chain has TRBV30 and TRBJ2-7; D may be TRBD2 (6 bases). Germline-derived CDR1 and CDR2 are GTSNPN and SVGIG (reference sequence). The CDR3 is made up of 16 amino acids. V was shortened by 8 bases and J by 0 bases, with 23 bases between the two germline ends. CDR3 sequence reads: CARSRRGAGISYEQYF. In nucleotides, the CDR3 is TGTGCCCGATCCAGGCGGGGAGCGGGCATCTCCTACGAGCAGTACTTC.

The V call is TRBV2, the J call TRBJ1-5, with TRBD1 matching over 9 bases. V shed 6 bases and J 6 bases; nucleotides not matched to a gene: 12. Germline CDR1 is SNHLY and CDR2 is FYNNEI. The CDR3 extends over 16 amino acids. CDR3 amino acids: CASRGHRGRGGQPQHF. The CDR3 nucleotides are TGTGCCAGCAGGGGGCACAGGGGGCGCGGAGGTCAGCCCCAGCATTTT. Supplemented by reference TRBV2 and TRBJ1-5, the full variable domain reads EPEVTQTPSHQVTQMGQEVILRCVPISNHLYFYWYRQILGQKVEFLVSFYNNEISEKSEIFDDQFSVERPDGSNFTLKIRSTKLEDSAMYFCASRGHRGRGGQPQHFGDGTRLSIL.

The chain carries TRBV6-1 and TRBJ2-3; D is tentatively TRBD1 or TRBD2 (5 bases each). CDR3 length equals 12 residues. CDR1 is MNHNS, CDR2 SASEGT, per germline. V was trimmed by 3 bases and J by 8 bases, leaving 9 bases between them. The CDR3 reads CASSDLGVTQYF. The CDR3 bases are TGTGCCAGCAGTGACTTGGGGGTTACGCAGTATTTT.

This rearrangement joins TRBV5-1 to TRBJ2-2; TRBD1 matches at 9 bases. J lost 1 base, V lost 6 bases, and 1 base had no gene match. The CDR3 totals 14 residues. Germline CDR1 and CDR2: SGHRS and YFSETQ. CDR3 region: CASKGQGNTGELFF. The DNA of the CDR3 is TGCGCCAGCAAGGGACAGGGGAACACCGGGGAGCTGTTTTTT.

The rearrangement joins TRBV7-9 to TRBJ2-7; D might be TRBD2 (5 bases). This CDR3 has 16 amino acids. Per germline, CDR1 SEHNR and CDR2 FQNEAQ (reference sequence). The V gene lost 0 bases and the J gene lost 0 bases, with 12 bases spanning the gap. CDR3 residues: CASSLAPRGYSYEQYF. The DNA for the CDR3 is TGTGCCAGCAGCTTAGCCCCTCGAGGGTACTCCTACGAGCAGTACTTC. Supplemented by reference TRBV7-9 and TRBJ2-7, the full variable domain reads DTGVSQNPRHKITKRGQNVTFRCDPISEHNRLYWYRQTLGQGPEFLTYFQNEAQLEKSRLLSDRFSAERPKGSFSTLEIQRTEQGDSAMYLCASSLAPRGYSYEQYFGPGTRLTVT.

This clone was observed a handful of times. The V gene is TRBV6-5, the J gene TRBJ1-3, with D possibly matching TRBD1 (5 bases). This CDR3 is 14 amino acids long. Germline loops: CDR1 MNHEY, CDR2 SVGAGI. V dropped 0 bases and J dropped 11 bases, with 14 bases sitting between them. The CDR3, as DNA: TGTGCCAGCAGTTACTCGAATTTCGGGGCCTCCATATATTTT. Amino acid sequence: CASSYSNFGASIYF.

This rearrangement joins TRBV5-1 to TRBJ2-7, with D hard to call. V shed 2 bases and J shed 7 bases, with 10 bases lying between them. The germline V gene encodes CDR1 SGHRS and CDR2 YFSETQ. The CDR3 is made up of 12 amino acids. CDR3 in amino acids: CASSFLVGEQYF. CDR3 nucleotide sequence: TGCGCCAGCAGCTTCCTAGTGGGTGAGCAGTACTTC.

This chain joins TRBV5-3 and TRBJ1-3; D perhaps matches TRBD1 (5 bases). TRBV5-3 carries the ORF label, with uncertain function. The CDR3 has 11 amino acids. The V end lost 4 bases, the J end lost 15 bases, and 14 bases lay between the germline ends. Here the CDR3 reads CARSPGLPAYF. CDR3 sequence (DNA): TGTGCCAGAAGCCCGGGACTGCCCGCATATTTT.